This T cell receptor beta chain was found in a study of CD8 T cells in Susac syndrome. The T cells that were sequenced for TCR beta were CD8+ and CD4+ cells from blood. It was treatment-naive patients with stable or active relapsing-remitting disease who made up the multiple sclerosis controls. Per germline, CDR1 LNHDA and CDR2 SQIVND (reference sequence). V gave up 4 bases and J gave up 7 bases; unmatched junction bases: 8. The CDR3 sequence is 15 residues long. Random hexamers were used to reverse transcribe an amount of roughly 0.45 to 1 ug RNA. TCRdb fed the immunoSEQ multiplex PCR reads into MiXCR, producing one record per CDR3 protein. This sample has some 260,000 distinct CDR3 sequences; roughly 95% occur once, and the top ten carry about 0.07%.

The source material was CD4+ T cells from PBMCs. The V gene is TRBV19, the J gene TRBJ2-2; 8 nucleotides match TRBD1. The clonotype was recovered from a human donor with multiple sclerosis. The DNA for the CDR3 is TGTGCCAGTAGTAGGGCAGGGGGCGTGATCGGGGAGCTGTTTTTT. Translating it yields CASSRAGGVIGELFF.